The clone carrying this T cell receptor (beta chain) showed up just once. Its antigen remains unknown. Patients who underwent sequencing had shown CD8+CD57+ cell expansion by flow cytometry. Severe acquired aplastic anemia was present in all patients. Patients were treatment-naive when blood was sampled. The entry originates in a study of CD8+CD57+ T cells in acquired aplastic anemia. Study results and limitations: A significant difference in CD8+ Simpson's diversity between patients and controls was not found.

Researchers used genomic DNA as the template to profile TCR beta VDJ and CDR3. Each CDR3 protein is one row after TCRdb ran MiXCR on the reads. Of approximately 300,000 distinct CDR3 sequences detected, roughly 61% appear once; the ten largest clones hold 1% to 1.5%. Germline loops: CDR1 SGHAT, CDR2 FQNNGV. The length of the CDR3 is 13 residues. V shed 11 bases, J shed 2 bases, and the junction held 8 bases outside the gene matches. The rearrangement links TRBV11-2 to TRBJ2-7; TRBD2 aligns across 8 bases. Source material: sorted CD4+, CD8+, or CD8+CD57+ T cells (not recorded which) from PBMCs. The receptor comes from a human donor with aplastic anemia. The CDR3 bases are TGTGCCTGGAGTACTAGCGGAACCTACGAGCAGTACTTC. Residues: CAWSTSGTYEQYF.